This T cell receptor beta chain was retrieved from a study of radiation and T cells in renal cell carcinoma. Points from the study as a whole: No pretreatment tumor biopsies were available for baseline clonotypes.

Time point indicated: baseline pretreatment blood. Treatment reported: 15 Gy SBRT to primary tumor, nephrectomy 4 weeks later. After SBRT, blood was collected at 2 and 4 weeks, plus baseline. This CDR3 has 17 amino acids. Germline V gene lookup returns CDR1 SEHNR and CDR2 FQNEAQ (reference sequence). As concerns this clone: Its antigen is not identified. The junction differs from germline at one of its ends, possibly a read error.

Generated by immunoSEQ multiplex PCR, the TCRdb table keeps only in-frame clones and is missing some. This table has about 91,000 clones, 82% appearing once. This TCR was recovered from a man aged 55 to 70 with renal cell carcinoma. The sequencing used blood, collected from a patient whose treatment included radiotherapy and nephrectomy. V gene TRBV7-9 combines with J gene TRBJ2-2; tentatively, D is TRBD2 (5 bases). CDR3 in amino acids: CASSSPWDSVNSGELFF. CDR3 bases: TGTGCCAGCAGTTCCCCCTGGGATAGCGTGAACAGCGGGGAGCTGTTTTTT. The full variable domain, its missing parts supplied by reference TRBV7-9 and TRBJ2-2, is DTGVSQNPRHKITKRGQNVTFRCDPISEHNRLYWYRQTLGQGPEFLTYFQNEAQLEKSRLLSDRFSAERPKGSFSTLEIQRTEQGDSAMYLCASSSPWDSVNSGELFFGEGSRLTVL.